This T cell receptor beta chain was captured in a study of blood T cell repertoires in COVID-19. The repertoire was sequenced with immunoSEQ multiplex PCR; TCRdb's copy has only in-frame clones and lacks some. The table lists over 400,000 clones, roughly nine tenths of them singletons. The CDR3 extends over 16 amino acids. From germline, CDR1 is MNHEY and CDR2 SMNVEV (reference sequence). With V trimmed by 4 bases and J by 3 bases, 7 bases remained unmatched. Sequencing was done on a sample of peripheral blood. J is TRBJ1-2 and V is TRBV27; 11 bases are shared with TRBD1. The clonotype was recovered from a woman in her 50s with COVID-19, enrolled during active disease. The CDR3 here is CASSSYPGQGDYGYTF. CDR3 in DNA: TGTGCCAGCAGTTCCTACCCGGGACAGGGGGACTATGGCTACACCTTC.